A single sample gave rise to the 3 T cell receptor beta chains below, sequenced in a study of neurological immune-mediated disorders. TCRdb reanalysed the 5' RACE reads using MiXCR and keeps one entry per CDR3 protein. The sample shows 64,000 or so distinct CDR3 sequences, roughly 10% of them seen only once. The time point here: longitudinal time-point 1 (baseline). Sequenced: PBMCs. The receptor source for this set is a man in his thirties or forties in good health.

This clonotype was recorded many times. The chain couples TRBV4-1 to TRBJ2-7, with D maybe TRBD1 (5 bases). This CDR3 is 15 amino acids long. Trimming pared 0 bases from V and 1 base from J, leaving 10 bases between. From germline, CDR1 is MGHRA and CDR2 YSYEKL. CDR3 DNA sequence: TGCGCCAGCAGCCAAGAAGGAAGGGGATCCTACGAGCAGTACTTC. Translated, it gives CASSQEGRGSYEQYF.

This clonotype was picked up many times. The CDR3 loop reads CASSPTLNTGELFF. DNA of the CDR3: TGTGCCAGCAGCCCGACACTGAACACCGGGGAGCTGTTTTTT. The genes are TRBV7-3 and TRBJ2-2, with D uncertain. V was pared by 5 bases and J by 1 base, with 8 bases between. Germline loops: CDR1 SGHTA, CDR2 FQGTGA. The CDR3 loop spans 14 amino acids.

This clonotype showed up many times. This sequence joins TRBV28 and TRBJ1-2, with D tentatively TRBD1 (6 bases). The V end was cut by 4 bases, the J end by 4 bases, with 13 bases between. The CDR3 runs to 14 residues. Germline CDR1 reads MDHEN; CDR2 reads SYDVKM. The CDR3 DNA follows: TGTGCCAGCAGTTCAGAAATGACAGGCTATGGCTACACCTTC. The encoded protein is CASSSEMTGYGYTF.